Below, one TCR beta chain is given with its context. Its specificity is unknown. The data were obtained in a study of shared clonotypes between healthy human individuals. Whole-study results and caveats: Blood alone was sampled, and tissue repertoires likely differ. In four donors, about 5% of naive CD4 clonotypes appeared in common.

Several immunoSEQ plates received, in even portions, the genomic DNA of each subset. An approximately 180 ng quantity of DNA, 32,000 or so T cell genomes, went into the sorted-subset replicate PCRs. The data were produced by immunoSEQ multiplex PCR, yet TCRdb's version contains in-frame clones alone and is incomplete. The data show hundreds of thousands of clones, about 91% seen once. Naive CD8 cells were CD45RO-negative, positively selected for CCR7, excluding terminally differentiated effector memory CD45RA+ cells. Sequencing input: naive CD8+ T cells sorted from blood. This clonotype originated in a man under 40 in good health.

This CDR3 is CASSLGGGSATQYF. The DNA for the CDR3 is TGTGCCAGCAGCTTGGGAGGGGGTAGTGCGACCCAGTACTTC. The chain combines TRBV5-8 with TRBJ2-5, with D possibly TRBD1 on 6 matching bases. There are 14 residues in the CDR3. Germline V gene data show CDR1 as SGHTS and CDR2 as YDEGEE. V was clipped by 0 bases and J by 7 bases, with 13 bases between them. The whole variable domain, filled in from reference TRBV5-8 and TRBJ2-5, reads EAGVTQSPTHLIKTRGQQATLRCSPISGHTSVYWYQQALGLGLQFLLWYDEGEERNRGNFPPRFSGRQFPNYSSELNVNALELEDSALYLCASSLGGGSATQYFGPGTRLLVL.